One T cell receptor beta chain is described in this entry. The data derive from a study of T cells in narcolepsy. The repertoire was sequenced with immunoSEQ multiplex PCR; TCRdb's copy has only in-frame clones and lacks some. Among 30,000 to 40,000 clones listed, roughly 87% were seen once. Trimming stripped 0 bases from V and 4 bases from J, with 4 bases between. Germline values: CDR1 LNHDA, CDR2 SQIVND (reference sequence). The CDR3 loop spans 13 amino acids. The clonotype originates from a human donor with narcolepsy. Sequencing was done on a sample of CD45RA- memory CD4+ T cells from PBMCs. V and J are TRBV19 and TRBJ2-1, with D uncertain. This CDR3 is CASSIDRYNEQFF. CDR3 in DNA: TGTGCCAGTAGTATAGATCGATACAATGAGCAGTTCTTC.